The 19 T cell receptor beta chains listed next were all sequenced from one sample in a study of cytomegalovirus exposure and HLA in healthy donors. Produced via immunoSEQ multiplex PCR; TCRdb's table is partial and in-frame only. Of tens of thousands of clones listed, 91% are singletons. Sequencing was done on a sample of PBMCs. The receptors were sampled from a man younger than 30 in good health and CMV-seronegative.

The CDR3 reads CASSPGTGGRTEAFF. CDR3 sequence (DNA): TGTGCCAGCAGCCCCGGGACAGGGGGGAGGACTGAAGCTTTCTTT. The V call is TRBV27, the J call TRBJ1-1, with TRBD1 matching 11 bases. This CDR3 is 15 amino acids long. Germline-derived CDR1 and CDR2 are MNHEY and SMNVEV (reference sequence). V gave up 6 bases and J gave up 5 bases; unmatched junction bases: 8.

The V and J genes are TRBV7-3 and TRBJ1-1; 7 bases align to TRBD1. V dropped 4 bases and J dropped 3; count of bases not matched to a gene: 2. Per the germline V gene, CDR1 is SGHTA and CDR2 is FQGTGA. The CDR3 loop spans 13 amino acids. The CDR3 nucleotides are TGTGCCAGCAGCTACGGGACAGACACTGAAGCTTTCTTT. Translated, it gives CASSYGTDTEAFF.

The chain is built from TRBV25-1 and TRBJ1-1, with D perhaps matching TRBD1 (5 bases). V was pared by 6 bases and J by 1 base, with 12 bases between. The CDR3 is 14 amino acids. Germline-derived CDR1 and CDR2 are MGHDK and SYGVNS. The CDR3 region has the DNA TGTGCCAGCAGAAGACAGAACTCGAACACTGAAGCTTTCTTT. This gives the protein CASRRQNSNTEAFF. Complete variable domain (other parts from reference TRBV25-1 and TRBJ1-1): EADIYQTPRYLVIGTGKKITLECSQTMGHDKMYWYQQDPGMELHLIHYSYGVNSTEKGDLSSESTVSRIRTEHFPLTLESARPSHTSQYLCASRRQNSNTEAFFGQGTRLTVV.

V usage is TRBV30 and J usage is TRBJ2-2; TRBD2 might be the D (6 bases). Germline loops: CDR1 GTSNPN, CDR2 SVGIG (reference sequence). The germline V and J ends were trimmed by 0 bases and 1 base, with 6 bases remaining between them. This CDR3 contains 14 residues. CDR3 residues: CAWSVGRNTGELFF. Here the CDR3 DNA reads TGTGCCTGGAGTGTCGGGAGGAACACCGGGGAGCTGTTTTTT.

V gene TRBV11-3 combines with J gene TRBJ2-1; TRBD2 aligns across 16 bases. This CDR3 contains 16 residues. V dropped 5 bases and J dropped 8; count of bases not matched to a gene: 6. Germline values: CDR1 SGHNT, CDR2 YENEEA. Here the CDR3 reads CASSLTGTSGRDEQFF. Written as DNA, the CDR3 is TGTGCCAGCAGCCTTACCGGGACTAGCGGGAGGGATGAGCAGTTCTTC.

The V and J genes are TRBV7-6 and TRBJ1-3, with 7 bases that match TRBD1. Germline values: CDR1 SGHVS, CDR2 FNYEAQ. After removal of 1 base from V and 2 bases from J, the junction contained 5 bases not matched to a gene. The length of the CDR3 is 16 residues. The CDR3 nucleotides are TGTGCCAGCAGCTTAGGATCCGACAGGGCTGGAAACACCATATATTTT. Amino acids: CASSLGSDRAGNTIYF.

The CDR3 loop is CASSAGTSGAVYEQYF. CDR3 DNA: TGTGCCAGCAGCGCCGGGACTAGCGGGGCGGTCTACGAGCAGTACTTC. The rearrangement links TRBV2 to TRBJ2-7; 13 bases match TRBD2. V shed 6 bases, J shed 3 bases, and the junction held 8 bases outside the gene matches. The CDR3 runs to 16 residues. Germline V lookup: CDR1 SNHLY, CDR2 FYNNEI.

The rearrangement joins TRBV28 to TRBJ2-2; tentative D call: TRBD1 (6 bases). The CDR3 has 17 residues. With 4 bases removed from V and 2 bases from J, the gap between germline ends came to 17 bases. In germline, CDR1 is MDHEN, CDR2 SYDVKM. CDR3 DNA: TGTGCCAGCAGTTCACAGAGGACAGTACTCAACACCGGGGAGCTGTTTTTT. This codes for CASSSQRTVLNTGELFF.

The chain recombines TRBV9 with TRBJ2-5; 8 positions match TRBD2. There are 15 residues in the CDR3. Germline V CDR1 and CDR2: SGDLS, YYNGEE. The trim removed 2 bases at V and 4 bases at J, leaving 7 bases unmatched. CDR3 amino acids: CASSVSGGGSETQYF. CDR3 DNA sequence: TGTGCCAGCAGCGTGAGCGGGGGAGGTTCAGAGACCCAGTACTTC.

The chain couples TRBV7-9 to TRBJ2-3; 7 bases map to TRBD1. The CDR3 has 15 residues. V gave up 5 bases and J gave up 2 bases; unmatched junction bases: 7. The germline gives CDR1 SEHNR, CDR2 FQNEAQ (reference sequence). In DNA form, the CDR3 reads TGTGCCAGCAGCCGACAGGGCCCCAACACAGATACGCAGTATTTT. It encodes CASSRQGPNTDTQYF.

This chain's CDR3 is CASSSREAHTDTQYF. CDR3 DNA: TGTGCCAGCAGCTCGCGGGAGGCACACACAGATACGCAGTATTTT. V gene TRBV9 combines with J gene TRBJ2-3, with TRBD2 matching 8 bases. Trimming took 4 bases from V and 2 from J; bases not matched to a gene: 6. The CDR3 runs to 15 residues. CDR1 is SGDLS, CDR2 YYNGEE, per germline.

The chain links TRBV9 to TRBJ1-1; 7 nucleotides agree with TRBD1. The CDR3 loop spans 14 amino acids. CDR1 is SGDLS, CDR2 YYNGEE, per germline. Germline trimming cut 2 bases from V and 2 bases from J; bases unmatched to any gene: 3. The CDR3 coding sequence is TGTGCCAGCAGCGTGACAGGGTCCAACACTGAAGCTTTCTTT. It codes for CASSVTGSNTEAFF.

V and J are TRBV2 and TRBJ1-1; tentative D call: TRBD1 (6 bases). V was clipped by 6 bases and J by 5 bases, with 16 bases between them. The CDR3 has 14 amino acids. Germline CDR1 reads SNHLY; CDR2 reads FYNNEI. CDR3 bases: TGTGCCAGCAGAAACAGGGAGAGGGGAACTGAAGCTTTCTTT. Its translation is CASRNRERGTEAFF.

The gene calls are TRBV11-3 and TRBJ2-1; D remains ambiguous. This CDR3 has 11 amino acids. Germline V CDR1 and CDR2: SGHNT, YENEEA. V lost 3 bases and J lost 8, with 5 bases in between. CDR3 nucleotides: TGTGCCAGCAGCTTCCGAGATGAGCAGTTCTTC. The encoded protein is CASSFRDEQFF. Supplemented by reference TRBV11-3 and TRBJ2-1, the full variable domain reads EAGVVQSPRYKIIEKKQPVAFWCNPISGHNTLYWYLQNLGQGPELLIRYENEEAVDDSQLPKDRFSAERLKGVDSTLKIQPAELGDSAVYLCASSFRDEQFFGPGTRLTVL.

The genes are TRBV19 and TRBJ1-5; D unclear. The CDR3 loop spans 17 amino acids. Germline V lookup: CDR1 LNHDA, CDR2 SQIVND (reference sequence). V dropped 3 bases and J dropped 4 bases, with 19 bases sitting between them. Here the CDR3 DNA reads TGTGCCAGTAGTATGAACCTGATCGTGCTTAGAAATCAGCCCCAGCATTTT. Protein: CASSMNLIVLRNQPQHF.

The table lists this clone with a few counts. The CDR3 region has the DNA TGTGCCAGCAGTGACTCAACAGGTGGGGCCAACGTCCTGACTTTC. Its translation is CASSDSTGGANVLTF. This chain connects TRBV6-4 to TRBJ2-6; possible D gene TRBD1, 5 bases. The germline gives CDR1 MRHNA, CDR2 SNTAGT. Between the trimmed V and J ends, which lost 0 bases and 3 bases, there was a span of 6 bases. The CDR3 runs to 15 residues.

This chain links TRBV7-9 with TRBJ2-7; a possible D gene is TRBD1 (7 bases). The CDR3 extends over 15 amino acids. Between the trimmed V and J ends, which lost 4 bases and 5 bases, there was a span of 18 bases. CDR1 is SEHNR, CDR2 FQNEAQ, per germline (reference sequence). In nucleotides, the CDR3 is TGTGCCAGCAGCTCCCGAGGGGGCGGGATGAACGAGCAGTACTTC. Amino acids: CASSSRGGGMNEQYF.

This chain connects TRBV19 to TRBJ2-2, with 11 bases aligning to TRBD2. This CDR3 has 15 residues. Germline V lookup: CDR1 LNHDA, CDR2 SQIVND (reference sequence). With V trimmed by 7 bases and J by 0 bases, 1 base remained unmatched. The CDR3 DNA reads TGTGCCAGTAAGGGACTAGCGGCGAACACCGGGGAGCTGTTTTTT. It codes for CASKGLAANTGELFF.

The rearrangement links TRBV5-1 to TRBJ1-2; TRBD1 might be the D (5 bases). V lost 1 base, J lost 1 base, and 17 bases lay in between. Germline CDR1 reads SGHRS; CDR2 reads YFSETQ. This CDR3 is built from 17 residues. CDR3 sequence (DNA): TGCGCCAGCAGCTTGAAACAGGAGACGGATTATAACTATGGCTACACCTTC. Amino acids: CASSLKQETDYNYGYTF.